The 23 T cell receptor beta chains presented below share a single source sample, sequenced in a study of T cell responses to AZD1222 COVID-19 vaccine. The data were produced by immunoSEQ multiplex PCR, yet TCRdb's version contains in-frame clones alone and is incomplete. This sample has some 170,000 clones, with roughly nine tenths found just once. The sequenced sample was peripheral blood, obtained 28 days after the second AZD1222 dose. These receptors all come from an adult who received the AZD1222 COVID-19 vaccine.

V gene TRBV5-5 combines with J gene TRBJ1-3; no definite D call. The V end lost 4 bases, the J end lost 0 bases, and 11 bases lay between the germline ends. The length of the CDR3 is 15 residues. Looked up from germline, CDR1 is SGHKS and CDR2 is YYEKEE (reference sequence). CDR3 amino acids: CASSRSTVSGNTIYF. DNA for the CDR3: TGTGCCAGCAGCCGCAGCACAGTCTCTGGAAACACCATATATTTT.

This chain connects TRBV7-8 to TRBJ2-2; no clear D. The V gene lost 5 bases and the J gene lost 6 bases, with 19 bases spanning the gap. From germline, CDR1 is SGHVS and CDR2 FQNEAQ. CDR3 length: 16 amino acids. CDR3 amino acids: CASSPRPLTRAGELFF. CDR3 DNA: TGTGCCAGCAGCCCCCGACCCCTGACACGGGCCGGGGAGCTGTTTTTT.

The V gene is TRBV6-1, the J gene TRBJ2-1; 8 nucleotides align to TRBD2. V trimming: 4 bases; J trimming: 6 bases; junction bases outside the gene matches: 14. The CDR3 covers 17 residues. Germline V CDR1 and CDR2: MNHNS, SASEGT. CDR3 in amino acids: CASSGWAVAGGGNEQFF. The DNA for the CDR3 is TGTGCCAGCAGTGGGTGGGCCGTGGCGGGGGGAGGCAATGAGCAGTTCTTC.

The gene calls are TRBV6-5 and TRBJ2-3, with 8 bases that match TRBD2. V shed 0 bases, J shed 4 bases, and the junction held 6 bases outside the gene matches. Germline-derived CDR1 and CDR2 are MNHEY and SVGAGI. CDR3 length equals 16 residues. The CDR3: CASSYSAGGGADTQYF. The CDR3, as DNA: TGTGCCAGCAGTTACTCGGCGGGAGGTGGGGCAGATACGCAGTATTTT.

The CDR3 here is CASTSEGGFGTGELFF. As DNA, the CDR3 is TGTGCCAGCACCTCGGAGGGGGGCTTTGGAACCGGGGAGCTGTTTTTT. This chain links TRBV9 with TRBJ2-2; tentatively, D is TRBD1 or TRBD2 (6 bases each). Germline lookup yields CDR1 SGDLS and CDR2 YYNGEE. This CDR3 is 16 amino acids long. Between the trimmed V and J ends, which lost 6 bases and 5 bases, there was a span of 20 bases.

The chain uses TRBV4-3 and TRBJ1-2; D is undetermined. Between the trimmed V and J ends, which lost 0 bases and 0 bases, there was a span of 8 bases. From germline, CDR1 is LGHNA and CDR2 YSLEER. The CDR3 is made up of 15 amino acids. In DNA form, the CDR3 reads TGCGCCAGCAGCCAAGATCGGGCTACTAACTATGGCTACACCTTC. This gives the protein CASSQDRATNYGYTF.

V gene TRBV21-1 combines with J gene TRBJ1-6; the D call TRBD1 from the table was never checked on the DNA. TRBV21-1 is a pseudogene locus. This CDR3 is 14 amino acids long. The CDR3 loop is CASSLGQGDTPLHF. DNA for the CDR3: TGTGCCAGCAGCCTCGGACAGGGGGATACACCCCTCCACTTT.

The J gene is TRBJ1-5, the V gene TRBV27; maybe TRBD1 (5 bases). Trimming left V 2 bases short and J 7 bases short, with 9 bases between. There are 13 residues in the CDR3. Germline assignment: CDR1 MNHEY and CDR2 SMNVEV (reference sequence). CDR3 nucleotide sequence: TGTGCCAGCAGTTTAGGCAGGGCACAGCCCCAGCATTTT. It encodes CASSLGRAQPQHF.

This clone was seen more than once but under ten times. The rearrangement uses TRBV5-1 and TRBJ1-1; a weak D match, TRBD1 (6 bases). Looked up from germline, CDR1 is SGHRS and CDR2 is YFSETQ. Trimming cost V 0 bases and J 0 bases, with 12 bases left between them. The CDR3 is 16 amino acids. CDR3 DNA: TGCGCCAGCAGCTTGGTTTTGGGGACAATGAACACTGAAGCTTTCTTT. Translated: CASSLVLGTMNTEAFF.

V usage is TRBV7-2 and J usage is TRBJ1-2, with D uncertain. CDR3 length: 16 amino acids. The germline V gene has CDR1 SGHTA and CDR2 FQGNSA. V was cut by 3 bases and J by 2 bases, with 16 bases left in between. The CDR3 region has the DNA TGTGCCAGCAGCTTGGGAACGCTGCGTTCCAACTATGGCTACACCTTC. Its protein product is CASSLGTLRSNYGYTF.

This clone was recorded once. The chain recombines TRBV14 with TRBJ1-1, with D tentatively TRBD1 (6 bases). The length of the CDR3 is 13 residues. Trimming left V 2 bases short and J 4 bases short, with 8 bases between. Germline V CDR1 and CDR2: SGHDN, FVKESK. The CDR3 DNA follows: TGTGCCAGCAGCCAACAGGGGACCACTGAAGCTTTCTTT. Its protein is CASSQQGTTEAFF.

The V call is TRBV7-6, the J call TRBJ2-3; the D gene is possibly TRBD2 (6 bases). Looked up from germline, CDR1 is SGHVS and CDR2 is FNYEAQ. Trimming removed 5 bases at V and 1 base at J, with 16 bases between. The CDR3 is 16 amino acids. CDR3 DNA: TGTGCCAGCAGCACTAGTAGCGGTGGTGGCACAGATACGCAGTATTTT. It is translated as CASSTSSGGGTDTQYF.

J is TRBJ1-6 and V is TRBV4-1, with 7 bases identical to TRBD1. The germline CDR1 and CDR2 sequences are MGHRA and YSYEKL. V lost 0 bases, J lost 2 bases, and 4 bases stayed unmatched. The CDR3 covers 17 residues. CDR3 residues: CASSQEWDSAYNSPLHF. The CDR3 coding sequence is TGCGCCAGCAGCCAAGAGTGGGACAGTGCCTATAATTCACCCCTCCACTTT.

The chain combines TRBV6-5 with TRBJ1-5; the match to TRBD1 covers 8 bases. The J segment lost 5 bases and the V segment lost 6 bases, leaving 3 bases of the junction unmatched. Germline CDR1 is MNHEY and CDR2 is SVGAGI. The CDR3 runs to 13 residues. The CDR3 DNA follows: TGTGCCAGCAGCCCACAGGGGGATCAGCCCCAGCATTTT. This gives the protein CASSPQGDQPQHF.

The chain links TRBV27 to TRBJ2-7; no clear D. CDR1 MNHEY and CDR2 SMNVEV come from the germline V gene (reference sequence). This CDR3 is built from 10 residues. V was trimmed by 0 bases and J by 7 bases, leaving 1 base between them. CDR3 DNA sequence: TGTGCCAGCAGTTTATCTGAGCAGTACTTC. Translation gives CASSLSEQYF.

This chain joins TRBV7-2 and TRBJ1-5; D is perhaps TRBD1 (5 bases). The germline CDR1 and CDR2 sequences are SGHTA and FQGNSA. The ends were cut back, 5 bases at V and 7 bases at J, with 12 bases in the middle. CDR3 length equals 13 residues. DNA for the CDR3: TGTGCCAGCAGCATAGAGGGGTGGCAGCCCCAGCATTTT. Translating it yields CASSIEGWQPQHF.

This sequence joins TRBV30 and TRBJ1-2; TRBD1 matches at 8 bases. Per the germline V gene, CDR1 is GTSNPN and CDR2 is SVGIG (reference sequence). The J segment lost 6 bases and the V segment lost 2 bases, leaving 11 bases of the junction unmatched. The length of the CDR3 is 15 residues. CDR3 nucleotide sequence: TGTGCCTGGAGTAAGGGGACAGGCTATAGGGATGGCTACACCTTC. It is translated as CAWSKGTGYRDGYTF.

The rearrangement links TRBV7-2 to TRBJ1-3; D is unresolved. Germline assignment: CDR1 SGHTA and CDR2 FQGNSA. The CDR3 extends over 15 amino acids. Trimming pared 1 base from V and 0 bases from J, leaving 7 bases between. CDR3 sequence: CASSLGLNSGNTIYF. In DNA, the CDR3 is TGTGCCAGCAGCTTAGGTCTGAACTCTGGAAACACCATATATTTT.

This chain joins TRBV27 and TRBJ2-5; no clear D. Trimming left V 2 bases short and J 3 bases short, with 10 bases between. The CDR3 totals 14 residues. The germline V gene has CDR1 MNHEY and CDR2 SMNVEV (reference sequence). This CDR3 reads CASSLLGSKETQYF. CDR3 bases: TGTGCCAGCAGTTTACTTGGATCCAAAGAGACCCAGTACTTC.

This clone showed up just a few times. Here the CDR3 reads CASTGVLGETQYF. As DNA, the CDR3 is TGTGCTAGTACCGGGGTCCTGGGGGAGACCCAGTACTTC. The rearrangement links TRBV12-5 to TRBJ2-5, with D tentatively TRBD2 (5 bases). Germline CDR1 LGHNT, CDR2 FRNRAP. Deletions cut 8 bases from V and 5 bases from J, with 15 bases between. The CDR3 has 13 residues.

This sequence joins TRBV7-2 and TRBJ1-2, with 7 nucleotides matching TRBD1. The trim removed 5 bases at V and 6 bases at J, leaving 15 bases unmatched. Per the germline V gene, CDR1 is SGHTA and CDR2 is FQGNSA. The CDR3 runs 16 residues. As DNA, the CDR3 is TGTGCCAGCAGCAGCATTATTTACAGGGGCACCGATGGCTACACCTTC. Protein: CASSSIIYRGTDGYTF.

The chain recombines TRBV4-1 with TRBJ1-1; unclear D gene. In germline, CDR1 is MGHRA, CDR2 YSYEKL. This CDR3 comprises 14 residues. Trimming pared 4 bases from V and 1 base from J, leaving 10 bases between. The CDR3 nucleotides are TGCGCCAGCAGCCCCTCAGTGTGGAACACTGAAGCTTTCTTT. Residues: CASSPSVWNTEAFF.

Only a few counts were recorded for this clone. This chain links TRBV5-4 with TRBJ1-4; maybe TRBD1 (5 bases). The length of the CDR3 is 15 residues. CDR1 and CDR2 from the germline V gene are SGHNT and YYREEE (reference sequence). V was trimmed by 3 bases and J by 3 bases, leaving 12 bases between them. CDR3: CASSSRGGANEKLFF. The CDR3 DNA sequence: TGTGCCAGCAGCTCCCGGGGGGGGGCTAATGAAAAACTGTTTTTT.